The 5 T cell receptor beta chains below were found in one sample sequenced in a study of T cells after yellow fever vaccination. MiXCR, applied by TCRdb to the 5' RACE reads, yields one record per CDR3 protein. The sample records about 630,000 distinct CDR3 sequences, approximately 13% being singletons. The source was PBMCs, collected on the day of the yellow fever booster vaccination. The receptor set was obtained from a man aged 25 to 40 who received the YFV17D yellow fever vaccine.

V and J are TRBV29-1 and TRBJ1-5; D is unclear. CDR1 and CDR2 (germline): SQVTM, ANQGSEA. Between the trimmed V and J ends, which lost 5 bases and 4 bases, there was a span of 12 bases. This CDR3 spans 13 amino acids. CDR3 amino acids: CSVRPGTNQPQHF. CDR3 coding DNA: TGCAGCGTTCGACCCGGTACTAATCAGCCCCAGCATTTT.

This clonotype appeared a few times. The V and J genes are TRBV30 and TRBJ1-2; possibly TRBD1 for D (5 bases). Per germline, CDR1 GTSNPN and CDR2 SVGIG (reference sequence). The CDR3 extends over 14 amino acids. V lost 2 bases to trimming and J lost 5 bases, with 15 bases between them. Written as DNA, the CDR3 is TGTGCCTGGAGTTTCGACAGAAGCCAGTATGGCTACACCTTC. Amino acid sequence: CAWSFDRSQYGYTF.

This sequence joins TRBV14 and TRBJ1-1; weak D call: TRBD1 (5 bases). Germline-derived CDR1 and CDR2 are SGHDN and FVKESK. The CDR3 covers 15 residues. The V end was cut by 0 bases, the J end by 6 bases, with 14 bases between. DNA for the CDR3: TGTGCCAGCAGCCAAGAGGGACGGCGGGGTCCTGAAGCTTTCTTT. It codes for CASSQEGRRGPEAFF.

The rearrangement joins TRBV3-1 to TRBJ2-1, with 8 nucleotides matching TRBD1. The CDR3 length is 15 residues. The germline V gene encodes CDR1 LGHDT and CDR2 YNNKEL (reference sequence). V lost 7 bases to trimming and J lost 5 bases; unmatched junction nucleotides: 10. In DNA, the CDR3 is TGTGCCAGCACTCCCTCCGGGACAGGTAACAATGAGCAGTTCTTC. Its translation: CASTPSGTGNNEQFF.

In its sample, this clonotype was seen many times. This chain uses TRBV6-5 with TRBJ2-3; D possibly matches TRBD1 or TRBD2 (6 bases each). Trimming took 8 bases from V and 6 from J, leaving 12 bases between them. Germline CDR1 MNHEY, CDR2 SVGAGI. The CDR3 spans 12 residues. The CDR3 is CASRRGPDTQYF. The DNA for the CDR3 is TGTGCCAGCCGACGGGGGCCGGATACGCAGTATTTT.